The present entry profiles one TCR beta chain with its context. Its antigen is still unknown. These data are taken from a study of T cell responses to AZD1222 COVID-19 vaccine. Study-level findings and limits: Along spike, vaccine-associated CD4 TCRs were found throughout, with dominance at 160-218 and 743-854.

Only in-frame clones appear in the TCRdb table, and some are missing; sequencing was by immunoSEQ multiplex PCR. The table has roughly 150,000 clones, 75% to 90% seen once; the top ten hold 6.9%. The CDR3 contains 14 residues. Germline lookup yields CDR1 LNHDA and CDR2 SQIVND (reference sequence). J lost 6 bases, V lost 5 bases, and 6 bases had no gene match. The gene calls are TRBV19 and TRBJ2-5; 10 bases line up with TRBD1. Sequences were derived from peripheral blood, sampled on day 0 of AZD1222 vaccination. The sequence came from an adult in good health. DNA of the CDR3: TGTGCCAGTAGTGCGGGACAGGGGCATCAGACCCAGTACTTC. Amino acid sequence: CASSAGQGHQTQYF.